These 26 T cell receptor beta chains share one sample of origin, sequenced in a study of cytomegalovirus exposure and HLA in healthy donors. Data came from immunoSEQ multiplex PCR; TCRdb stores just in-frame clones and leaves some out. The sample includes 100,000 to 120,000 clones, 70% to 90% of them seen just once. The sequenced material came from PBMCs. The receptors come from a woman aged 18-30 years in good health and CMV-seropositive.

V is TRBV6-6 and J is TRBJ1-2; maybe TRBD1 (5 bases). CDR3 length: 13 residues. Trimming pared 8 bases from V and 4 bases from J, leaving 14 bases between. Germline assignment: CDR1 MNHNY and CDR2 SVGAGI (reference sequence). CDR3 residues: CASRDSKGYGYTF. DNA of the CDR3: TGTGCCAGCCGCGACAGCAAAGGCTATGGCTACACCTTC.

This chain uses TRBV10-1 with TRBJ1-5; D is perhaps TRBD1 (5 bases). Germline values: CDR1 WNHNN, CDR2 SYGVQD (reference sequence). The ends were cut back, 6 bases at V and 5 bases at J, with 20 bases in the middle. This CDR3 is built from 16 residues. CDR3 in amino acids: CASRGREDRKDQPQHF. In nucleotides, the CDR3 is TGCGCCAGCAGGGGCAGGGAGGATAGAAAGGATCAGCCCCAGCATTTT.

V usage is TRBV2 and J usage is TRBJ2-1; 7 bases are shared with TRBD1. This CDR3 is 14 amino acids long. Germline V gene lookup returns CDR1 SNHLY and CDR2 FYNNEI. V was pared by 8 bases and J by 0 bases, with 4 bases of the junction left unmatched. The CDR3 nucleotides are TGTGCCAGCGGGGGACAGAGCTCCTACAATGAGCAGTTCTTC. Translating it yields CASGGQSSYNEQFF.

J is TRBJ1-1 and V is TRBV30; D possibly corresponds to TRBD1 (5 bases). Looked up from germline, CDR1 is GTSNPN and CDR2 is SVGIG (reference sequence). V was shortened by 0 bases and J by 2 bases, with 13 bases between the two germline ends. CDR3 length: 15 amino acids. The CDR3 loop reads CAWSVWGGVNTEAFF. In DNA, the CDR3 is TGTGCCTGGAGTGTTTGGGGGGGAGTCAACACTGAAGCTTTCTTT.

The chain is built from TRBV11-3 and TRBJ2-5; D is unresolved. Germline-derived CDR1 and CDR2 are SGHNT and YENEEA. CDR3 length equals 17 residues. The germline V and J ends were trimmed by 3 bases and 9 bases, with 26 bases remaining between them. Here the CDR3 reads CASSFLPRSRSSVSQYF. The CDR3 DNA reads TGTGCCAGCAGCTTCCTCCCTCGCTCCCGGTCAAGTGTTTCCCAGTACTTC.

V usage is TRBV5-1 and J usage is TRBJ1-2; TRBD1 might be the D (6 bases). The CDR3 is made up of 17 amino acids. CDR1 and CDR2 (germline): SGHRS, YFSETQ. Trimming removed 4 bases at V and 3 bases at J, with 22 bases between. The chain's CDR3 is CASSRLDWFRGDYGYTF. The DNA of the CDR3 is TGCGCCAGCAGCCGACTCGATTGGTTCAGGGGAGACTATGGCTACACCTTC.

The chain couples TRBV9 to TRBJ2-2; D possibly corresponds to TRBD2 (5 bases). From germline, CDR1 is SGDLS and CDR2 YYNGEE. The CDR3 is made up of 16 amino acids. Between the trimmed V and J ends, which lost 0 bases and 4 bases, there was a span of 13 bases. The CDR3 nucleotides read TGTGCCAGCAGCGTAGTTGCCGGACTGGGCACCGGGGAGCTGTTTTTT. Translation gives CASSVVAGLGTGELFF. The variable domain in full, completed from reference TRBV9 and TRBJ2-2, reads DSGVTQTPKHLITATGQRVTLRCSPRSGDLSVYWYQQSLDQGLQFLIQYYNGEERAKGNILERFSAQQFPDLHSELNLSSLELGDSALYFCASSVVAGLGTGELFFGEGSRLTVL.

The chain couples TRBV29-1 to TRBJ1-1, with TRBD1 matching 7 bases. The V segment lost 7 bases and the J segment 4 bases; nucleotides outside the gene matches: 6. Germline CDR1 SQVTM, CDR2 ANQGSEA. This CDR3 contains 12 residues. CDR3 DNA: TGCAGCGCTGGGGACAGCTTCACTGAAGCTTTCTTT. This sequence encodes CSAGDSFTEAFF.

The chain uses TRBV21-1 and TRBJ1-1; TRBD1, the D gene given by the table, was not confirmed from the DNA. TRBV21-1 is tagged as a pseudogene. The CDR3 loop spans 13 amino acids. In nucleotides, the CDR3 is TGTGCCAGCAGTTACAGGGGGGACACTGAAGCTTTCTTT. Translation: CASSYRGDTEAFF.

The chain employs TRBV10-2 and TRBJ1-4; D is unresolved. In germline, CDR1 is WSHSY, CDR2 SAAADI. The CDR3 has 11 amino acids. Trimming took 0 bases from V and 10 from J, leaving 3 bases between them. The CDR3 DNA follows: TGCGCCAGCAGTGAGTCTCGAAAACTGTTTTTT. Its translation: CASSESRKLFF.

The chain recombines TRBV27 with TRBJ2-3, with TRBD1 matching 9 bases. This CDR3 spans 17 amino acids. The trim removed 4 bases at V and 4 bases at J, leaving 12 bases unmatched. The germline V gene encodes CDR1 MNHEY and CDR2 SMNVEV (reference sequence). This CDR3 is CASSYRGRVIDADTQYF. In nucleotides, the CDR3 is TGTGCCAGCAGTTACAGGGGGCGCGTTATTGACGCAGATACGCAGTATTTT.

This sequence joins TRBV9 and TRBJ2-5; TRBD2 aligns across 10 bases. CDR1 and CDR2 (germline): SGDLS, YYNGEE. Germline trimming cut 3 bases from V and 1 base from J; bases unmatched to any gene: 3. This CDR3 contains 15 residues. The CDR3 loop is CASSELAGTQETQYF. The CDR3, as DNA: TGTGCCAGCAGCGAACTAGCGGGGACCCAAGAGACCCAGTACTTC.

The CDR3 nucleotides are TGTGCCAGCAGCAGACTGGGACTAGGGGGGAAGGAGACCCAGTACTTC. Protein product: CASSRLGLGGKETQYF. The chain combines TRBV5-4 with TRBJ2-5; the match to TRBD2 covers 8 bases. V lost 4 bases to trimming and J lost 5 bases; unmatched junction nucleotides: 13. This CDR3 region has 16 residues. Germline V lookup: CDR1 SGHNT, CDR2 YYREEE (reference sequence).

This chain links TRBV7-9 with TRBJ1-1; D not certain. This CDR3 contains 11 residues. CDR1 and CDR2 (germline): SEHNR, FQNEAQ (reference sequence). V was shortened by 8 bases and J by 3 bases, with 7 bases between the two germline ends. The DNA for the CDR3 is TGTGCCAGCGAAAGAGACACTGAAGCTTTCTTT. It specifies CASERDTEAFF.

V is TRBV4-1 and J is TRBJ2-1; 9 positions agree with TRBD2. The germline CDR1 and CDR2 sequences are MGHRA and YSYEKL. With V trimmed by 3 bases and J by 4 bases, 4 bases remained unmatched. The length of the CDR3 is 15 residues. Here the CDR3 DNA reads TGCGCCAGCAGCCATAGTACTAGCGGGTACAATGAGCAGTTCTTC. Protein sequence: CASSHSTSGYNEQFF.

The rearrangement joins TRBV19 to TRBJ2-1; 10 nucleotides agree with TRBD2. Trimming removed 6 bases from V and 4 bases from J; junction bases left unmatched: 12. The CDR3 is 17 residues long. Germline values: CDR1 LNHDA, CDR2 SQIVND (reference sequence). This CDR3 is CASSWASGRQRYNEQFF. The CDR3 bases are TGTGCCAGTAGCTGGGCTAGCGGGAGACAAAGGTACAATGAGCAGTTCTTC. The whole variable domain, remainder taken from reference TRBV19 and TRBJ2-1, is DGGITQSPKYLFRKEGQNVTLSCEQNLNHDAMYWYRQDPGQGLRLIYYSQIVNDFQKGDIAEGYSVSREKKESFPLTVTSAQKNPTAFYLCASSWASGRQRYNEQFFGPGTRLTVL.

The V gene is TRBV5-1, the J gene TRBJ2-1; TRBD2 matches at 8 bases. Looked up from germline, CDR1 is SGHRS and CDR2 is YFSETQ. With V trimmed by 2 bases and J by 9 bases, 10 bases remained unmatched. The CDR3 runs to 15 residues. The DNA of the CDR3 is TGCGCCAGCAGCTTACGAGCGGGAGAGGGCGGTGAGCAGTTCTTC. Its translation: CASSLRAGEGGEQFF. Complete variable domain (other parts from reference TRBV5-1 and TRBJ2-1): KAGVTQTPRYLIKTRGQQVTLSCSPISGHRSVSWYQQTPGQGLQFLFEYFSETQRNKGNFPGRFSGRQFSNSRSEMNVSTLELGDSALYLCASSLRAGEGGEQFFGPGTRLTVL.

In DNA, the CDR3 is TGTGCCAGCAGTGCCCGGGACATCCACTACGGCTCTGGAAACACCATATATTTT. As protein: CASSARDIHYGSGNTIYF. The rearrangement joins TRBV28 to TRBJ1-3; TRBD1 might be the D (6 bases). The ends were cut back, 5 bases at V and 0 bases at J, with 20 bases in the middle. CDR1 MDHEN and CDR2 SYDVKM come from the germline V gene. This CDR3 is built from 18 residues. Based on the CDR3 plus reference TRBV28 and TRBJ1-3, the full variable domain is DVKVTQSSRYLVKRTGEKVFLECVQDMDHENMFWYRQDPGLGLRLIYFSYDVKMKEKGDIPEGYSVSREKKERFSLILESASTNQTSMYLCASSARDIHYGSGNTIYFGEGSWLTVV.

The J gene is TRBJ2-7, the V gene TRBV9, with TRBD1 matching 9 bases. CDR1 and CDR2 from the germline V gene are SGDLS and YYNGEE. Trimming cost V 4 bases and J 3 bases; bases outside gene matches: 8. This CDR3 spans 15 amino acids. CDR3 in amino acids: CASSTTPGQGYEQYF. DNA for the CDR3: TGTGCCAGCAGCACAACTCCGGGACAGGGCTACGAGCAGTACTTC.

This clone was recorded once. The chain joins TRBV2 to TRBJ2-6; D is ambiguous. Trimming cost V 3 bases and J 0 bases, with 3 bases left between them. The CDR3 runs to 14 residues. Germline values: CDR1 SNHLY, CDR2 FYNNEI. The CDR3 loop is CASSDSSGANVLTF. In nucleotides, the CDR3 is TGTGCCAGCAGTGACAGCTCTGGGGCCAACGTCCTGACTTTC.

This chain connects TRBV29-1 to TRBJ2-5; a possible D gene is TRBD1 (6 bases). The CDR3 contains 14 residues. The germline V gene encodes CDR1 SQVTM and CDR2 ANQGSEA. The V end lost 7 bases, the J end lost 5 bases, and 20 bases lay between the germline ends. For the CDR3, the DNA is TGCAGCGCCCCCCCAACAGGGCCTGGGGAGACCCAGTACTTC. It codes for CSAPPTGPGETQYF.

The chain uses TRBV30 and TRBJ2-7, with 13 positions matching TRBD2. The CDR3 length is 17 residues. V was pared by 3 bases and J by 7 bases, with 15 bases of the junction left unmatched. In germline, CDR1 is GTSNPN, CDR2 SVGIG (reference sequence). CDR3 region: CAWRGRPGTSGNREQYF. The CDR3 DNA reads TGTGCCTGGAGGGGAAGACCCGGGACTAGCGGGAACCGGGAGCAGTACTTC. Together with reference TRBV30 and TRBJ2-7, the CDR3 gives the full variable domain: SQTIHQWPATLVQPVGSPLSLECTVEGTSNPNLYWYRQAAGRGLQLLFYSVGIGQISSEVPQNLSASRPQDRQFILSSKKLLLSDSGFYLCAWRGRPGTSGNREQYFGPGTRLTVT.

This chain links TRBV6-5 with TRBJ1-2; a possible D gene is TRBD1 (6 bases). The CDR3 is 12 amino acids. V gave up 5 bases and J gave up 12 bases, with 16 bases separating them. CDR1 is MNHEY, CDR2 SVGAGI, per germline. The CDR3 loop is CASSPGGGANTF. The CDR3 coding sequence is TGTGCCAGCAGTCCCGGTGGGGGGGCCAACACCTTC.

J is TRBJ2-3 and V is TRBV2; TRBD2 is a possible D gene (5 bases). CDR1 is SNHLY and CDR2 is FYNNEI in the germline V gene. This CDR3 contains 15 residues. Trimming left V 2 bases short and J 0 bases short, with 9 bases between. As DNA, the CDR3 is TGTGCCAGCAGTGAACCCCGGGGAAGCACAGATACGCAGTATTTT. Its translation is CASSEPRGSTDTQYF.

The V gene is TRBV5-6, the J gene TRBJ1-1, with 7 bases lining up with TRBD1. The V and J ends lost 2 bases and 3 bases, in that order; junction bases with no gene match: 4. The CDR3 loop spans 14 amino acids. Germline V gene sequence: CDR1 SGHDT, CDR2 YYEEEE. The CDR3, as DNA: TGTGCCAGCAGCTTTAGACAGGGATACACTGAAGCTTTCTTT. It specifies CASSFRQGYTEAFF. Together with reference TRBV5-6 and TRBJ1-1, the CDR3 gives the full variable domain: DAGVTQSPTHLIKTRGQQVTLRCSPKSGHDTVSWYQQALGQGPQFIFQYYEEEERQRGNFPDRFSGHQFPNYSSELNVNALLLGDSALYLCASSFRQGYTEAFFGQGTRLTVV.

The chain is built from TRBV30 and TRBJ1-1; D is ambiguous. The V gene lost 7 bases and the J gene lost 6 bases, with 15 bases spanning the gap. Per the germline V gene, CDR1 is GTSNPN and CDR2 is SVGIG (reference sequence). CDR3 length: 12 residues. The CDR3 loop reads CASVRGRAEAFF. CDR3 nucleotide sequence: TGTGCCTCCGTCCGGGGAAGGGCTGAAGCTTTCTTT. The whole variable domain, filled in from reference TRBV30 and TRBJ1-1, reads SQTIHQWPATLVQPVGSPLSLECTVEGTSNPNLYWYRQAAGRGLQLLFYSVGIGQISSEVPQNLSASRPQDRQFILSSKKLLLSDSGFYLCASVRGRAEAFFGQGTRLTVV.